The sequence of this T cell receptor (beta chain) was determined in a study of cytomegalovirus exposure and HLA in healthy donors. Study in general: Clustering assigned 70% to 90% of the approximately 400 genotyped donors to the Caucasian-associated ancestry cluster. Study-level results: Later analysis demonstrated an association between a missense DCLRE1C variant and TCR beta V- and J-gene trimming.

This clone was detected only a few times. Its antigen is not known. Germline V lookup: CDR1 LGHNA, CDR2 YSLEER. V lost 6 bases and J 1 base, leaving 14 bases between the germline ends. The length of the CDR3 is 15 residues. The PCR ran on 60 Vbeta and 13 Jbeta primers. Sequencing used immunoSEQ multiplex PCR; TCRdb keeps in-frame clones, though not all of them. This table has over 100,000 clones, around 80% appearing once. The specimen sequenced was PBMCs. The chain has TRBV4-3 and TRBJ2-3; D is perhaps TRBD2 (6 bases). This TCR was recovered from a female donor in good health and CMV-seronegative. This CDR3 is CASRRRASGTDTQYF. CDR3 nucleotide sequence: TGCGCCAGCAGAAGGAGGGCTAGCGGCACAGATACGCAGTATTTT.